Listed here are 8 T cell receptor beta chains from one sample, sequenced in a study of cytomegalovirus exposure and HLA in healthy donors. PCR was performed using 60 Vbeta and 13 Jbeta primers. The protocol was immunoSEQ multiplex PCR, while the TCRdb copy is restricted to in-frame clones and leaves out a portion. The repertoire holds 150,000 to 200,000 clones, with 60% to 80% as singletons. The specimen was PBMCs. These TCRs come from a man in his fifties or sixties in good health and CMV-seropositive.

V and J are TRBV5-6 and TRBJ1-6; TRBD1 agrees at 8 bases. CDR1 is SGHDT and CDR2 is YYEEEE in the germline V gene. V lost 3 bases to trimming and J lost 13 bases; unmatched junction nucleotides: 3. This CDR3 comprises 12 residues. CDR3 in DNA: TGTGCCAGCAGCTCGACAGGGGCGCCCCTCCACTTT. As protein: CASSSTGAPLHF.

The rearrangement joins TRBV18 to TRBJ2-7; TRBD1 agrees at 8 bases. Per the germline V gene, CDR1 is KGHSH and CDR2 is LQKENI. The CDR3 loop spans 16 amino acids. J gave up 2 bases and V 4 bases, and 10 bases lay outside the gene matches. The DNA of the CDR3 is TGTGCCAGCTCACTACAGGACAGGGTCTATGCCTACGAGCAGTACTTC. Protein product: CASSLQDRVYAYEQYF. The full variable domain, rest sourced from reference TRBV18 and TRBJ2-7, is NAGVMQNPRHLVRRRGQEARLRCSPMKGHSHVYWYRQLPEEGLKFMVYLQKENIIDESGMPKERFSAEFPKEGPSILRIQQVVRGDSAAYFCASSLQDRVYAYEQYFGPGTRLTVT.

This chain uses TRBV27 with TRBJ1-2; tentatively, D is TRBD1 (5 bases). This CDR3 has 15 amino acids. Germline V gene sequence: CDR1 MNHEY, CDR2 SMNVEV (reference sequence). The germline V and J ends were trimmed by 6 bases and 3 bases, with 17 bases remaining between them. The chain's CDR3 is CASRPSGGIYYGYTF. Here the CDR3 DNA reads TGTGCCAGCAGACCCTCCGGGGGAATCTACTATGGCTACACCTTC.

This chain uses TRBV5-4 with TRBJ2-3; 7 nucleotides line up with TRBD2. The V and J ends lost 1 base and 1 base, in that order; junction bases with no gene match: 3. The CDR3 is 15 residues long. In germline, CDR1 is SGHNT, CDR2 YYREEE (reference sequence). The DNA for the CDR3 is TGTGCCAGCAGCTTGATCGCGGGGGGCACAGATACGCAGTATTTT. Residues: CASSLIAGGTDTQYF.

This chain connects TRBV29-1 to TRBJ1-2; tentative D call: TRBD1 (5 bases). The germline V gene has CDR1 SQVTM and CDR2 ANQGSEA. Deletions cut 5 bases from V and 7 bases from J, with 14 bases between. This CDR3 region has 12 residues. Here the CDR3 reads CSVLRGASGYTF. DNA of the CDR3: TGCAGCGTTCTTAGGGGCGCGAGTGGCTACACCTTC.

The J gene is TRBJ1-6, the V gene TRBV5-4, with D perhaps TRBD1 (6 bases). Germline CDR1 SGHNT, CDR2 YYREEE (reference sequence). Trimming took 4 bases from V and 3 from J, leaving 14 bases between them. The CDR3 contains 16 residues. DNA for the CDR3: TGTGCCAGCAGCCCAGAGGGGGATTTCTATAATTCACCCCTCCACTTT. Translating it yields CASSPEGDFYNSPLHF.

V usage is TRBV27 and J usage is TRBJ1-5; possible D gene TRBD1, 6 bases. The CDR3 is 18 amino acids. Trimming shortened V by 5 bases and J by 5 bases, and 25 bases separated the two germline ends. Germline lookup yields CDR1 MNHEY and CDR2 SMNVEV (reference sequence). CDR3 sequence: CASSRYGFRGAMDQPQHF. As DNA, the CDR3 is TGTGCCAGCAGTCGCTACGGCTTTCGGGGGGCGATGGATCAGCCCCAGCATTTT.

Only a few counts were recorded for this clone. V usage is TRBV14 and J usage is TRBJ2-7; 8 nucleotides match TRBD1. Germline V lookup: CDR1 SGHDN, CDR2 FVKESK. V lost 4 bases, J lost 4 bases, and 9 bases stayed unmatched. This CDR3 has 15 residues. The CDR3: CASSPTGTGIYEQYF. In DNA, the CDR3 is TGTGCCAGCAGCCCAACCGGGACAGGTATATACGAGCAGTACTTC.